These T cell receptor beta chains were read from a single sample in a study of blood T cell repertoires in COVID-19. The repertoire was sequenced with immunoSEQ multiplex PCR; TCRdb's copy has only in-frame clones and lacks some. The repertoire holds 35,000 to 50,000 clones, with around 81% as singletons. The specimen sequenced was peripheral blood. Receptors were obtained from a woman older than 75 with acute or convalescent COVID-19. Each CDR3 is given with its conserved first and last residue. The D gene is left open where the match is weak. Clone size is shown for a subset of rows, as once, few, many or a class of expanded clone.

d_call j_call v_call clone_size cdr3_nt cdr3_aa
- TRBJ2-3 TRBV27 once TGTGCCAGCAGTTCTGGACAAGTAGGGGCAGATACGCAGTATTTT CASSSGQVGADTQYF
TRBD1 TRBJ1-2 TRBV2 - TGTGCCAGCGTGAGGGACAGGGCCAACTATGGCTACACCTTC CASVRDRANYGYTF
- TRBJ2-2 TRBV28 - TGTGCCAGCAGTTATGCAAGAGCCCACGGGGAGCTGTTTTTT CASSYARAHGELFF
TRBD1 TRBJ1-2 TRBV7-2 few TGTGCCAGCAGCTGGGACAGGTTCTATGGCTACACCTTC CASSWDRFYGYTF
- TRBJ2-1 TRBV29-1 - TGCAGCGTTGTTTCCCCACGGTACAATGAGCAGTTCTTC CSVVSPRYNEQFF
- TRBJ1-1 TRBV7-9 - TGTGCCAGCAGCCCACAACAAGATATGAACACTGAAGCTTTCTTT CASSPQQDMNTEAFF
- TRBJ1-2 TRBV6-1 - TGTGCCAGCAGTGAACGGTATGGCTACACCTTC CASSERYGYTF
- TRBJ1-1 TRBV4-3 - TGCGCCAGCAGCCAAGATGGCGATTGGACAAGGCCTTTCTTT CASSQDGDWTRPFF
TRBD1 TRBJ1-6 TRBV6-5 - TGTGCCAGCAGGACCGGGACAGCTAATTCACCCCTCCACTTT CASRTGTANSPLHF
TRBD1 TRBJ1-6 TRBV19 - TGTGCCAGTAGCCTCGGGACAGGACCGTCACCCCTCCACTTT CASSLGTGPSPLHF
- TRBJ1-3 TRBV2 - TGTGCCAGCAGACACAGGTTTTTCTCTGGAAACACCATATATTTT CASRHRFFSGNTIYF
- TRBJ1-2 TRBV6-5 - TGTGCCAGCGCTGGGACTGGGCGTAGGTATGGCTACACCTTC CASAGTGRRYGYTF
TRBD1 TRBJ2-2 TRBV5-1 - TGCGCCAGCAGCCGGACAGGGGGCACCGGGGAGCTGTTTTTT CASSRTGGTGELFF
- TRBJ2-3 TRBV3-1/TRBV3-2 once TGTGCCAGCAGCCAGGGGGGATCTACAGATACGCAGTATTTT CASSQGGSTDTQYF
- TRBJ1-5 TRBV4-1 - TGCGCCAGCAGCCAAGTTGGGGGGAGGGATCGCAATCAGCCCCAGCATTTT CASSQVGGRDRNQPQHF
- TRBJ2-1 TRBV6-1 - TGTGCCAGCAGTGAGGGAGTAGGAGGTTTCTACAATGAGCAGTTCTTC CASSEGVGGFYNEQFF
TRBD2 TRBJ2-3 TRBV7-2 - TGTGCCAGCAGCTTATTTGGGACTAGCGGTGGGGCAGATACGCAGTATTTT CASSLFGTSGGADTQYF
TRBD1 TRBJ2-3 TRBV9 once TGTGCCAGCAGCGTTCGCGGGACAGGGATCGGCACAGATACGCAGTATTTT CASSVRGTGIGTDTQYF
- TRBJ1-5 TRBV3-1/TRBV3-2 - TGTGCCAGCAGCCCAAGCTACAGGGAGAGTCAGCCCCAGCATTTT CASSPSYRESQPQHF
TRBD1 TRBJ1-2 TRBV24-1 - TGTGCCACCAGTCAGGGGGACAGGGTGTCTGGCTACACCTTC CATSQGDRVSGYTF
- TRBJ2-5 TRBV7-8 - TGTGCCAGCAGCTTCGGACAGTACCAAGAGACCCAGTACTTC CASSFGQYQETQYF
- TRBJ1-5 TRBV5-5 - TGTGCCAGCAGCTTGGGTGGAGTCGGGAGGCCCCAGCATTTT CASSLGGVGRPQHF
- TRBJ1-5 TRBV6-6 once TGTGCCAGCAGTTACGAGCCCAGACTCTCGCCCCAGCATTTT CASSYEPRLSPQHF
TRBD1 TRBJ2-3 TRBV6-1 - TGTGCCAGCAGTGAAGCTACAGGGGCTTCTCGCACAGATACGCAGTATTTT CASSEATGASRTDTQYF
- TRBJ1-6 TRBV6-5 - TGTGCCAGCCTACGCCAGGGGAATTCACCCCTCCACTTT CASLRQGNSPLHF
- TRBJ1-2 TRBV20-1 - TGCAGTGCACAGGGAAACTATGGCTACACCTTC CSAQGNYGYTF
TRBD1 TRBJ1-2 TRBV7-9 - TGTGCCAGCAGCTTAGCCCGGACAGGGAACTATGGCTACACCTTC CASSLARTGNYGYTF
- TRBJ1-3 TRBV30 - TGTGCCTGGAATGAAAGGGGCTCTGGAAACACCATATATTTT CAWNERGSGNTIYF
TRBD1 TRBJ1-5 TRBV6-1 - TGTGCCAGCAGTGAAGCTGGGACAGGGGTGGTAAGTGATCAGCCCCAGCATTTT CASSEAGTGVVSDQPQHF
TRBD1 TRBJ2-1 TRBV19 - TGTGCCAGTAGTGACCTGACAGGGCCAAGCTATGAGCAGTTCTTC CASSDLTGPSYEQFF
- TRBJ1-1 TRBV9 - TGTGCCAGCAGCGCCCGGGAGGGGGGGAACACTGAAGCTTTCTTT CASSAREGGNTEAFF
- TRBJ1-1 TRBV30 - TGTGCCGGTTCTCTTGGCCTGAACACTGAAGCTTTCTTT CAGSLGLNTEAFF
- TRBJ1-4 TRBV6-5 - TGTGCCAGCAGCCCAGGCACAACTAATGAAAAACTGTTTTTT CASSPGTTNEKLFF
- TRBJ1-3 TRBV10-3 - TGTGCCATCAGTGGTACAGGATGGGGTTCTGGAAACACCATATATTTT CAISGTGWGSGNTIYF
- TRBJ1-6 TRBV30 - TGTGCCTGGAGTGGAGAGGGAAATTCACCCCTCCACTTT CAWSGEGNSPLHF
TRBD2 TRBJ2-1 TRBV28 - TGTGCCAGCAGTTTGGGGAGGGGTGGTGAGCAGTTCTTC CASSLGRGGEQFF
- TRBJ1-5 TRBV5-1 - TGCGCCAGCAGCTTCGGGGGCAATCAGCCCCAGCATTTT CASSFGGNQPQHF
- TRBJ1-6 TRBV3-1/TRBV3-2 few TGTGCCAGCAGCCAAGATATGAGGAATTCACCCCTCCACTTT CASSQDMRNSPLHF
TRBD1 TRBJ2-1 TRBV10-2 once TGCGCCAGCGCAAGGACAGGGGATCGCGATGAGCAGTTCTTC CASARTGDRDEQFF
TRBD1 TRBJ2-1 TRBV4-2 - TGTGCCAGCAGCCAAGATTGGACAGGGTCCACCTACAATGAGCAGTTCTTC CASSQDWTGSTYNEQFF
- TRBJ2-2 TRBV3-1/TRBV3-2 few TGTGCCAGCAGCCAAGCCCGAGCCGGGGAGCTGTTTTTT CASSQARAGELFF
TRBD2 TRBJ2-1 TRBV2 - TGTGCCAGCAGTGAGGGGACTAGGGGTACCTACAATGAGCAGTTCTTC CASSEGTRGTYNEQFF
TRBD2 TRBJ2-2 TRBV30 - TGTGCCTGGAGGATAGCGGGGGGGCCGGACACCGGGGAGCTGTTTTTT CAWRIAGGPDTGELFF
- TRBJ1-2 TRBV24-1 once TGTGCCACCAGTGATTTCAAAAATGGCTACACCTTC CATSDFKNGYTF
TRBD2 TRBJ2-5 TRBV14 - TGTGCCAGCAGCCGACCAGCGGGGGGCATAGAGACCCAGTACTTC CASSRPAGGIETQYF